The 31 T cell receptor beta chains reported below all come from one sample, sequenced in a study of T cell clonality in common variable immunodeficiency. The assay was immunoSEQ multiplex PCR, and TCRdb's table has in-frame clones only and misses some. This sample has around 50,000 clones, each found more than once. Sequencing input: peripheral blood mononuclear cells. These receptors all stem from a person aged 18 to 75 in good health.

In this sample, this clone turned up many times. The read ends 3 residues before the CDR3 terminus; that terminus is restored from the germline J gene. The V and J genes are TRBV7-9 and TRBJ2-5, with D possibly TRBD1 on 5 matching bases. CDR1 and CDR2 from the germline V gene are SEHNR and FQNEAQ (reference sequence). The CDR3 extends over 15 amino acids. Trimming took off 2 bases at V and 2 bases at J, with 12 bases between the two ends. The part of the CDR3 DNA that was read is TGTGCCAGCAGCTTACCCTTCGACAGTCAAGAGACC. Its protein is CASSLPFDSQET. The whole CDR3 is CASSLPFDSQETQYF.

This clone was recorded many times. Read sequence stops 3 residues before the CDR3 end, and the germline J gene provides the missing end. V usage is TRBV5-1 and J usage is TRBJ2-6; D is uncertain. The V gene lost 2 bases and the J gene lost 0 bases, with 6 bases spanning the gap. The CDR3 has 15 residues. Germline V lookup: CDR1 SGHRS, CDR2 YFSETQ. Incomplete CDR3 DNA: TGCGCCAGCAGCTTAGGTGCCTCTGGGGCCAACGTC. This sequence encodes CASSLGASGANV. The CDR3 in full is CASSLGASGANVLTF.

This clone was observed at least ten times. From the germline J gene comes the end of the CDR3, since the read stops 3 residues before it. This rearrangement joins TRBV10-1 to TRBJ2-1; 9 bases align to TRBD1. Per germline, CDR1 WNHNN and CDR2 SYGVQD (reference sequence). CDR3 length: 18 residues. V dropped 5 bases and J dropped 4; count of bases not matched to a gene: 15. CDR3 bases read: TGCGCCAGCAGTCCCACTCCACAGGGGGCACGACAATACAATGAG. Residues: CASSPTPQGARQYNE. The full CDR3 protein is CASSPTPQGARQYNEQFF.

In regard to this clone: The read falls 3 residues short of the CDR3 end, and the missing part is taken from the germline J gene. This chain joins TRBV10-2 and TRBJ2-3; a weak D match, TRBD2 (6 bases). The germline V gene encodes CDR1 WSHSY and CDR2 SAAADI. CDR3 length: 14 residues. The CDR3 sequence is CASSGGVSQETQYF. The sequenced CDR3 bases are TGCGCCAGCAGTGGGGGGGTATCTCAAGAGACG.

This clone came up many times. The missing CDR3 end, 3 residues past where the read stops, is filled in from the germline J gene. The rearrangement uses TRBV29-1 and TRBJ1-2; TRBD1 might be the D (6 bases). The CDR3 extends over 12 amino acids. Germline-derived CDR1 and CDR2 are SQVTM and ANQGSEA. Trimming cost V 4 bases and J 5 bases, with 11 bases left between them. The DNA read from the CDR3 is TGCAGCGTTGGTGTCGGGACATATGGC. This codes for CSVGVGTYG. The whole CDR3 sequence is CSVGVGTYGYTF. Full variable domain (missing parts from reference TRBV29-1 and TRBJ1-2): SAVISQKPSRDICQRGTSLTIQCQVDSQVTMMFWYRQQPGQSLTLIATANQGSEATYESGFVIDKFPISRPNLTFSTLTVSNMSPEDSSIYLCSVGVGTYGYTFGSGTRLTVV.

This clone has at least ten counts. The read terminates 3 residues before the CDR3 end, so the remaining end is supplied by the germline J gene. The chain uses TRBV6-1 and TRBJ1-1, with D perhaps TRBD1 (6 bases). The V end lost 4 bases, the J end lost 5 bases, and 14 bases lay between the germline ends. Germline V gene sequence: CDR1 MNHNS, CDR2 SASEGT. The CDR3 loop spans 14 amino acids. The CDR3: CASSGQGLGTEAFF. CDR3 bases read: TGTGCCAGCAGTGGGCAGGGGCTTGGGACTGAA.

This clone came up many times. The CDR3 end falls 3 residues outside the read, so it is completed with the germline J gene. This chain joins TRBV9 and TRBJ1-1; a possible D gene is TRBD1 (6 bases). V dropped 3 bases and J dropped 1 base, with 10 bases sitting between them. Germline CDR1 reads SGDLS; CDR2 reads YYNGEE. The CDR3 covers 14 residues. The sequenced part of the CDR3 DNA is TGTGCCAGCAGCGCAGGGGCCGGGAACACTGAA. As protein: CASSAGAGNTE. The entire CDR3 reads CASSAGAGNTEAFF. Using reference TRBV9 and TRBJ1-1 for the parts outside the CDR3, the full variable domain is DSGVTQTPKHLITATGQRVTLRCSPRSGDLSVYWYQQSLDQGLQFLIQYYNGEERAKGNILERFSAQQFPDLHSELNLSSLELGDSALYFCASSAGAGNTEAFFGQGTRLTVV.

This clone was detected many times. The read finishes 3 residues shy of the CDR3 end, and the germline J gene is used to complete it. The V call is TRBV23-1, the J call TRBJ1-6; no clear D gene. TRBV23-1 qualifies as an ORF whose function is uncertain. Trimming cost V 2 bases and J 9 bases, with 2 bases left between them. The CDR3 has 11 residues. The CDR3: CASSQLSPLHF. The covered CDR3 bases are TGCGCCAGCAGTCAACTTTCACCC.

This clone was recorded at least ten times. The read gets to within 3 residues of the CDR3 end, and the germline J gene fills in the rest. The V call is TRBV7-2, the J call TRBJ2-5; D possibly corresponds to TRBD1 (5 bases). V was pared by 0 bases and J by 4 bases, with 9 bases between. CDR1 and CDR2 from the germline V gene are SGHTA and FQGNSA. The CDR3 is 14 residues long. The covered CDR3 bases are TGTGCCAGCAGCTTAGCCTGGCAGGGAGAGACC. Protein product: CASSLAWQGET. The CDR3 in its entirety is CASSLAWQGETQYF.

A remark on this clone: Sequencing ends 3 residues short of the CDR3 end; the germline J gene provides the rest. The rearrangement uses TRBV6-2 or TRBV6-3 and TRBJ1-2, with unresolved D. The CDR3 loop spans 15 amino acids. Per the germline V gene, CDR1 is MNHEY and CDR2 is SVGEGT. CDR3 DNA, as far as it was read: TGTGCCAGCAGTTACTCGGTGGACTCCCCCGGAGCC. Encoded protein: CASSYSVDSPGA. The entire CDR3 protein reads CASSYSVDSPGAYTF.

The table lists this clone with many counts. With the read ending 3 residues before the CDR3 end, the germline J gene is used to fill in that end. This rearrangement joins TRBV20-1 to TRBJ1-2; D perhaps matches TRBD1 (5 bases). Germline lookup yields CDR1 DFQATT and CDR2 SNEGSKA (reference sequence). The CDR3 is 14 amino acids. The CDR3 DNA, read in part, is TGCAGTGCTAGAGTAAGGGAGGGGTGGGGCGGC. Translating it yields CSARVREGWGG. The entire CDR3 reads CSARVREGWGGYTF.

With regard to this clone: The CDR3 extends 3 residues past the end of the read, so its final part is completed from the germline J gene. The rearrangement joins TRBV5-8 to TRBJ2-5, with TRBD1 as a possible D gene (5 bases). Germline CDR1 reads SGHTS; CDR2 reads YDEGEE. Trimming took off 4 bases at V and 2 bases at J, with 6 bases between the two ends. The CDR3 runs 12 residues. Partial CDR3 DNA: TGTGCCAGCAGCCGACAGCAAGAGACC. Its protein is CASSRQQET. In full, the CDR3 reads CASSRQQETQYF.

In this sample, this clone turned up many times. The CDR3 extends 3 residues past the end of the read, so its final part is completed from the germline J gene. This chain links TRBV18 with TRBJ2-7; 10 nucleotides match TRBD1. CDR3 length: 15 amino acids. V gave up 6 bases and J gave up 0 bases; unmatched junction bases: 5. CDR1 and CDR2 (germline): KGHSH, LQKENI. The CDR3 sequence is CASSTGTGVSYEQYF. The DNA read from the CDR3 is TGTGCCAGCTCGACCGGGACAGGGGTCTCCTACGAG.

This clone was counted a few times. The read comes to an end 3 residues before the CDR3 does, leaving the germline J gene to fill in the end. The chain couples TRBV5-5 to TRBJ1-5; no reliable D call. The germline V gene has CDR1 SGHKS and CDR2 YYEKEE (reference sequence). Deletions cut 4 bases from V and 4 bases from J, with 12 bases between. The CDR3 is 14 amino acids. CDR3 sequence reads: CASSPEPGNQPQHF. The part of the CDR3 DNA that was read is TGTGCCAGCAGCCCGGAGCCGGGTAATCAGCCC.

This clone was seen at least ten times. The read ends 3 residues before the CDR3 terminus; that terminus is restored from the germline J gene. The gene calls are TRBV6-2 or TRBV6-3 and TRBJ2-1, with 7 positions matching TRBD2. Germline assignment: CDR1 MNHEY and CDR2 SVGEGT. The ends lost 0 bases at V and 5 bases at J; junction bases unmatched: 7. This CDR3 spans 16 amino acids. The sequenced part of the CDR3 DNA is TGTGCCAGCAGTTACTCACCGGGACTACTAAACAATGAG. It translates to CASSYSPGLLNNE. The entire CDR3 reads CASSYSPGLLNNEQFF.

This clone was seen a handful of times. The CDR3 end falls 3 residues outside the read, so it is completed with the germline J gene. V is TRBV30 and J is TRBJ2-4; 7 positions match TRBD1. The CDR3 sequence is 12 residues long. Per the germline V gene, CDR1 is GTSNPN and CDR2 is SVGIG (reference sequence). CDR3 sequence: CAWSGTGEGQYF. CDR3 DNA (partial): TGTGCCTGGAGTGGGACAGGAGAAGGT.

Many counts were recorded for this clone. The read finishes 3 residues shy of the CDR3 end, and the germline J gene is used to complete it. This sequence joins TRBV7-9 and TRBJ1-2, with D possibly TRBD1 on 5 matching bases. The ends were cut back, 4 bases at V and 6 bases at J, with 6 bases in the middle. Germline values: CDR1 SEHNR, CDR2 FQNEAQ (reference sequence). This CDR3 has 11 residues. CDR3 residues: CASSSGNGYTF. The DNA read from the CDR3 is TGTGCCAGCAGCTCAGGGAATGGC.

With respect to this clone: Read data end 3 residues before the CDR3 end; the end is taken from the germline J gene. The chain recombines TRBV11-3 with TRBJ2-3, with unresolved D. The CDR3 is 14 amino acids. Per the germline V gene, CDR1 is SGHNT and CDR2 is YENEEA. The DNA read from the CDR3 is TGTGCCAGCAGCTCAGAATCTGCCGTCGGGACG. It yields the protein CASSSESAVGT. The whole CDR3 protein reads CASSSESAVGTQYF.

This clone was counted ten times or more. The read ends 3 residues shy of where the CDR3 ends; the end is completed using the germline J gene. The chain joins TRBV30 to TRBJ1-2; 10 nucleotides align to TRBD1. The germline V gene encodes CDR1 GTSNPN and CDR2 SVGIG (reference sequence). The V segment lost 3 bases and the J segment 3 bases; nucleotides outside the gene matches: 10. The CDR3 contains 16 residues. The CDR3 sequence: CAWRGDRGALYYGYTF. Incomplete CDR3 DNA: TGTGCCTGGAGAGGGGACAGGGGCGCTCTGTACTATGGC.

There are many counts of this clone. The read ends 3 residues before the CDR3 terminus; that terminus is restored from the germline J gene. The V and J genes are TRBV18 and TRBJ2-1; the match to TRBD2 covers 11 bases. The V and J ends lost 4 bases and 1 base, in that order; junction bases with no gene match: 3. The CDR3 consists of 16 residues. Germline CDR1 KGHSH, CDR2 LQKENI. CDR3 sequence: CASSLGTSGSYNEQFF. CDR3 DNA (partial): TGTGCCAGCTCACTAGGGACTAGCGGTTCCTACAATGAG.

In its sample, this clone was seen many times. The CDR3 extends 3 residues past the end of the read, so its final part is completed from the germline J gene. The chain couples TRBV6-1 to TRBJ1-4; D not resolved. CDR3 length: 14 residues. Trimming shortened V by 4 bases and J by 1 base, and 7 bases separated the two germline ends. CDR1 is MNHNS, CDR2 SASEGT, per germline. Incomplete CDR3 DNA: TGTGCCAGCAGTGGACACCGAACTAATGAAAAA. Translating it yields CASSGHRTNEK. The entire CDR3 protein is CASSGHRTNEKLFF.

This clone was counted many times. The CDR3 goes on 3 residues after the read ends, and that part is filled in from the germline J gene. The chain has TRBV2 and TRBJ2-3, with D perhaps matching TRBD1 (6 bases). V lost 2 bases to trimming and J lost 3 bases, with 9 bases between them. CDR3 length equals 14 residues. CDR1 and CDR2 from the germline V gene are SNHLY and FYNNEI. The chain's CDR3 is CASSEITGTDTQYF. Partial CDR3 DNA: TGTGCCAGCAGTGAAATCACAGGGACAGATACG.

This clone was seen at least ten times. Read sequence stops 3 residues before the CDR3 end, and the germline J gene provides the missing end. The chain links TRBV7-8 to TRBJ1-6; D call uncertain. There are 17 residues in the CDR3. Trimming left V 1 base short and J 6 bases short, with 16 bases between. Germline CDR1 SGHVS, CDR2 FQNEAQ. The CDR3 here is CASSLVRAAYFNSPLHF. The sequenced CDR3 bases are TGTGCCAGCAGCTTAGTGAGGGCCGCGTATTTTAATTCACCC.

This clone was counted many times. The CDR3 protein is CASSSTSGDYEQYF. CDR3 bases read: TGTGCCAGCAGCTCGACTAGCGGGGACTACGAG. The gene calls are TRBV7-9 and TRBJ2-7; the match to TRBD2 covers 11 bases. Sequencing ends 3 residues short of the CDR3 end; the germline J gene provides the rest. V lost 4 bases and J lost 3; bases outside the gene matches: 2. The germline gives CDR1 SEHNR, CDR2 FQNEAQ (reference sequence). The CDR3 has 14 amino acids.

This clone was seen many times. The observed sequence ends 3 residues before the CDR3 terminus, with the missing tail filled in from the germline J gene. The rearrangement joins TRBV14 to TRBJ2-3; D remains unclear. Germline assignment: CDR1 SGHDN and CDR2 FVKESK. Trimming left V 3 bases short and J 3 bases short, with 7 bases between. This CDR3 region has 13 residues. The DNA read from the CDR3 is TGTGCCAGCAGCCACGTGAGGACAGATACG. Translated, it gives CASSHVRTDT. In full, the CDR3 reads CASSHVRTDTQYF.

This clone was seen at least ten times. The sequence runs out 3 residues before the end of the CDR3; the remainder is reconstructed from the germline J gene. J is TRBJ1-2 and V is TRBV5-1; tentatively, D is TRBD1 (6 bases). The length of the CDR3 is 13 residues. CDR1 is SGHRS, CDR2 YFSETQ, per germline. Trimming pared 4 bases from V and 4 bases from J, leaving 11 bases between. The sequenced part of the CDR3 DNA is TGCGCCAGCAGCCCCCGGGACACCTATGGC. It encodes CASSPRDTYG. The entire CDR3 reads CASSPRDTYGYTF.

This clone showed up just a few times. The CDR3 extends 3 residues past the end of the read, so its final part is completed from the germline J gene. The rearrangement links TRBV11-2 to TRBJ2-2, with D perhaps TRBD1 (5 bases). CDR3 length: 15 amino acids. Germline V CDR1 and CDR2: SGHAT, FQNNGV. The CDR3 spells CASSLEGALNEKLFF. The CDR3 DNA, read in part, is TGTGCCAGCAGCTTAGAAGGGGCCCTAAACGAAAAG.

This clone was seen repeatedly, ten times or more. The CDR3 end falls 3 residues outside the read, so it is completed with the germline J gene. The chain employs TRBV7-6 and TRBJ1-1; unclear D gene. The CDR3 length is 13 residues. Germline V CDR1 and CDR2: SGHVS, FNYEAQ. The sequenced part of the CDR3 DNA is TGTGCCAGCAGCTTAGACACGTTAGCCGAA. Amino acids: CASSLDTLAE. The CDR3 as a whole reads CASSLDTLAEAFF.

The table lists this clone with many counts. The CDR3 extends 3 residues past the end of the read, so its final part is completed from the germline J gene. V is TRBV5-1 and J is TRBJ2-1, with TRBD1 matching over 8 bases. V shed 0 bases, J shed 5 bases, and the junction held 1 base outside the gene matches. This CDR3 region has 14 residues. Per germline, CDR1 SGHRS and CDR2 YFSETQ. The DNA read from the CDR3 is TGCGCCAGCAGCTTGGCCAGGGGGCACAATGAG. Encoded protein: CASSLARGHNE. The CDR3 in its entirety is CASSLARGHNEQFF.

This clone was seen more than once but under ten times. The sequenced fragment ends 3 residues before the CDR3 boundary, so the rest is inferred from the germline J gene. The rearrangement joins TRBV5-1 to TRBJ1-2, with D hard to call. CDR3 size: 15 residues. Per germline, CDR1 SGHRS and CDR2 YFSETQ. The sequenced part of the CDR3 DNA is TGCGCCAGCAGCTTAGGGCAGCTTCAGTCCTACGAC. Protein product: CASSLGQLQSYD. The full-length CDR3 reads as CASSLGQLQSYDYTF.

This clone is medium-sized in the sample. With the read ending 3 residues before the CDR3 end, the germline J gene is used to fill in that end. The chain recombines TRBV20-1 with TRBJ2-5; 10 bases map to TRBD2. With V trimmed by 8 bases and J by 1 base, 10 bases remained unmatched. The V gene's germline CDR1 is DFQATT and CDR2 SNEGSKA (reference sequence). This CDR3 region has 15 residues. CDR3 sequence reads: CSSLIAGGTQETQYF. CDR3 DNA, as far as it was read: TGCAGTTCACTTATAGCGGGGGGAACCCAAGAGACC.